One and the same sample provided the 32 T cell receptor beta chains below, sequenced in a study of patients and donors after allogeneic stem cell transplantation. MiXCR, applied by TCRdb to the RT-PCR reads, yields one record per CDR3 protein. The table shows 150,000 to 200,000 distinct CDR3 sequences, with 24% occurring only once. Source material: blood, either unsorted or a sorted T cell fraction (not recorded which). These receptors all come from a human donor who was either an allogeneic HSCT recipient or a stem cell or donor lymphocyte infusion donor (not recorded which). It is not recorded whose cells these are; they may come from a transplant donor.

The chain combines TRBV12-3 or TRBV12-4 with TRBJ2-7, with D perhaps TRBD2 (6 bases). V was trimmed by 3 bases and J by 3 bases, leaving 15 bases between them. This CDR3 has 15 residues. The CDR3, as DNA: TGTGCCAGCAGTTTCTGGGACTTAGGGATCTACGAGCAGTACTTC. Protein: CASSFWDLGIYEQYF.

In this sample, this clonotype turned up a few times. The CDR3 DNA sequence: TGCGCCAGCAGCCCACCATCGCAGGGGGCCCATTGGGACACTGAAGCTTTCTTT. Protein product: CASSPPSQGAHWDTEAFF. V usage is TRBV5-1 and J usage is TRBJ1-1; the match to TRBD1 covers 8 bases. V was clipped by 4 bases and J by 3 bases; unmatched bases: 17. The CDR3 contains 18 residues. Germline CDR1 reads SGHRS; CDR2 reads YFSETQ.

This clonotype has a handful of counts. The chain is built from TRBV7-9 and TRBJ1-1; D possibly corresponds to TRBD1 (6 bases). The V gene's germline CDR1 is SEHNR and CDR2 FQNEAQ (reference sequence). The V end lost 4 bases, the J end lost 4 bases, and 28 bases lay between the germline ends. The CDR3 sequence is 19 residues long. The CDR3 is CASSSNQMGLQGLFTEAFF. CDR3 nucleotides: TGTGCCAGCAGCTCCAATCAGATGGGCCTCCAGGGGTTGTTCACTGAAGCTTTCTTT.

The V and J genes are TRBV7-2 and TRBJ2-1; D is possibly TRBD2 (5 bases). The germline V and J ends were trimmed by 2 bases and 10 bases, with 12 bases remaining between them. CDR1 is SGHTA and CDR2 is FQGNSA in the germline V gene. This CDR3 has 13 residues. CDR3 sequence (DNA): TGTGCCAGCAGCTTATCGACGGGGTTAGAGCAGTTCTTC. This codes for CASSLSTGLEQFF. Full variable domain (outside the CDR3, taken from reference TRBV7-2 and TRBJ2-1): GAGVSQSPSNKVTEKGKDVELRCDPISGHTALYWYRQSLGQGLEFLIYFQGNSAPDKSGLPSDRFSAERTGGSVSTLTIQRTQQEDSAVYLCASSLSTGLEQFFGPGTRLTVL.

CDR3 sequence reads: CASSHRLAGAKEQFF. The CDR3 coding sequence is TGTGCCAGCAGCCACCGGCTAGCGGGAGCTAAGGAGCAGTTCTTC. The J gene is TRBJ2-1, the V gene TRBV6-2 or TRBV6-3; 10 bases are a match to TRBD2. V shed 6 bases, J shed 10 bases, and the junction held 12 bases outside the gene matches. Germline V lookup: CDR1 MNHEY, CDR2 SVGEGT. The CDR3 sequence is 15 residues long.

This clonotype was detected a few times. The rearrangement joins TRBV5-1 to TRBJ1-1, with 9 nucleotides matching TRBD1. The CDR3 runs to 14 residues. From germline, CDR1 is SGHRS and CDR2 YFSETQ. The junction had 6 bases not matched to a gene; V was cut back by 5 bases and J by 4 bases. CDR3 residues: CASSGWDRATEAFF. In nucleotides, the CDR3 is TGCGCCAGCAGTGGATGGGACAGGGCCACTGAAGCTTTCTTT. Together with reference TRBV5-1 and TRBJ1-1, the CDR3 gives the full variable domain: KAGVTQTPRYLIKTRGQQVTLSCSPISGHRSVSWYQQTPGQGLQFLFEYFSETQRNKGNFPGRFSGRQFSNSRSEMNVSTLELGDSALYLCASSGWDRATEAFFGQGTRLTVV.

This chain connects TRBV20-1 to TRBJ2-2; D is perhaps TRBD2 (5 bases). V was clipped by 6 bases and J by 1 base, with 15 bases between them. The V gene's germline CDR1 is DFQATT and CDR2 SNEGSKA (reference sequence). The length of the CDR3 is 15 residues. Here the CDR3 reads CSAEHGKGNTGELFF. As DNA, the CDR3 is TGCAGTGCCGAGCACGGGAAAGGGAACACCGGGGAGCTGTTTTTT.

This clonotype turned up a few times. The rearrangement links TRBV29-1 to TRBJ2-7, with D perhaps TRBD2 (6 bases). The CDR3 is 13 amino acids. The germline V gene encodes CDR1 SQVTM and CDR2 ANQGSEA. The V end was cut by 6 bases, the J end by 0 bases, with 12 bases between. The CDR3 region is CSVLAGSSYEQYF. The CDR3 coding sequence is TGCAGCGTACTCGCGGGAAGCTCCTACGAGCAGTACTTC.

The V call is TRBV29-1, the J call TRBJ2-7; D possibly corresponds to TRBD1 (6 bases). Germline CDR1 and CDR2: SQVTM and ANQGSEA. The ends were cut back, 0 bases at V and 0 bases at J, with 12 bases in the middle. The CDR3 is 15 amino acids. The CDR3 sequence is CSVEERYRASYEQYF. As DNA, the CDR3 is TGCAGCGTTGAAGAGAGGTACAGGGCCTCCTACGAGCAGTACTTC.

CDR3 nucleotides: TGTGCCTGGAGTGTAACCAGGCCGGGATCTGAAGCTTTCTTT. Amino acids: CAWSVTRPGSEAFF. The chain links TRBV30 to TRBJ1-1; D gene uncertain. CDR1 and CDR2 from the germline V gene are GTSNPN and SVGIG (reference sequence). Trimming took off 0 bases at V and 6 bases at J, with 14 bases between the two ends. The CDR3 contains 14 residues.

This chain uses TRBV20-1 with TRBJ2-6; the D is unclear. The length of the CDR3 is 16 residues. The germline V gene encodes CDR1 DFQATT and CDR2 SNEGSKA (reference sequence). Trimming stripped 0 bases from V and 1 base from J, with 10 bases between. The CDR3 spells CSARDGGVSGANVLTF. For the CDR3, the DNA is TGCAGTGCTAGAGATGGTGGGGTGTCTGGGGCCAACGTCCTGACTTTC.

J is TRBJ1-2 and V is TRBV10-3; D is uncertain. Germline V lookup: CDR1 ENHRY, CDR2 SYGVKD. The CDR3 consists of 12 residues. The germline V and J ends were trimmed by 4 bases and 2 bases, with 5 bases remaining between them. The CDR3 bases are TGTGCCATCAGTGTAGACAACTATGGCTACACCTTC. Encoded protein: CAISVDNYGYTF.

There are a few counts of this clonotype. This chain connects TRBV11-2 to TRBJ1-2, with TRBD1 matching over 7 bases. The CDR3 runs to 13 residues. From germline, CDR1 is SGHAT and CDR2 FQNNGV. J gave up 8 bases and V 3 bases, and 6 bases lay outside the gene matches. CDR3 nucleotides: TGTGCCAGCAGCTTGACAGGGAGCTTCGGCTACACCTTC. It codes for CASSLTGSFGYTF.

This clonotype was observed a handful of times. The gene calls are TRBV6-6 and TRBJ1-1, with D uncertain. The CDR3 is 19 amino acids. CDR1 and CDR2 (germline): MNHNY, SVGAGI (reference sequence). The V gene lost 0 bases and the J gene lost 0 bases, with 20 bases spanning the gap. This CDR3 is CASSYSIGFPPTVNTEAFF. The CDR3, as DNA: TGTGCCAGCAGTTACTCGATTGGTTTCCCGCCCACGGTGAACACTGAAGCTTTCTTT.

The chain carries TRBV27 and TRBJ1-5, with D hard to call. This CDR3 is built from 13 residues. CDR1 MNHEY and CDR2 SMNVEV come from the germline V gene (reference sequence). The ends were cut back, 5 bases at V and 5 bases at J, with 10 bases in the middle. DNA of the CDR3: TGTGCCAGCAGTAGCCTAGACGATCAGCCCCAGCATTTT. Protein product: CASSSLDDQPQHF.

This clonotype was recorded at least ten times. This rearrangement joins TRBV5-1 to TRBJ1-2; D might be TRBD1 (6 bases). The CDR3 is 18 residues long. The V end lost 3 bases, the J end lost 0 bases, and 21 bases lay between the germline ends. Germline V gene sequence: CDR1 SGHRS, CDR2 YFSETQ. In DNA, the CDR3 is TGCGCCAGCAGCTCCGATGCCCTAAAGGGACAATCTAACTATGGCTACACCTTC. Translated: CASSSDALKGQSNYGYTF. Variable domain in full (rest from reference TRBV5-1 and TRBJ1-2): KAGVTQTPRYLIKTRGQQVTLSCSPISGHRSVSWYQQTPGQGLQFLFEYFSETQRNKGNFPGRFSGRQFSNSRSEMNVSTLELGDSALYLCASSSDALKGQSNYGYTFGSGTRLTVV.

The CDR3 sequence is CASSHPGLAGEGELFF. The CDR3, as DNA: TGTGCCAGCAGCCATCCGGGACTAGCGGGAGAAGGGGAGCTGTTTTTT. The chain carries TRBV7-8 and TRBJ2-2, with 14 bases fitting TRBD2. Germline CDR1 reads SGHVS; CDR2 reads FQNEAQ. This CDR3 comprises 16 residues. J was trimmed by 8 bases and V by 5 bases; bases with no gene match: 7.

The chain employs TRBV19 and TRBJ1-4, with D possibly TRBD1 on 5 matching bases. V gave up 7 bases and J gave up 3 bases, with 9 bases separating them. The CDR3 extends over 13 amino acids. Germline V gene sequence: CDR1 LNHDA, CDR2 SQIVND (reference sequence). CDR3 sequence reads: CASTRDANEKLFF. DNA for the CDR3: TGTGCCAGTACCAGGGATGCTAATGAAAAACTGTTTTTT.

This clonotype was picked up a small number of times. The gene calls are TRBV20-1 and TRBJ2-1; D not certain. CDR1 DFQATT and CDR2 SNEGSKA come from the germline V gene (reference sequence). V lost 6 bases to trimming and J lost 5 bases, with 14 bases between them. This CDR3 contains 13 residues. The CDR3 DNA reads TGCAGTGCCGACACCCACCGAAACAATGAGCAGTTCTTC. Its protein is CSADTHRNNEQFF.

The chain has TRBV10-3 and TRBJ1-2; no firm D call. The V gene's germline CDR1 is ENHRY and CDR2 SYGVKD. The CDR3 is 12 residues long. V lost 5 bases to trimming and J lost 8 bases, with 12 bases between them. In DNA form, the CDR3 reads TGTGCCATCAGTCTCATAGGGCGCGGCTACACCTTC. It codes for CAISLIGRGYTF.

The J gene is TRBJ2-3, the V gene TRBV2, with 9 bases aligning to TRBD2. The V gene end was trimmed by 5 bases and the J gene end by 5 bases; junction bases not matched to a gene: 5. There are 14 residues in the CDR3. Germline lookup yields CDR1 SNHLY and CDR2 FYNNEI. This chain's CDR3 is CASSPSGGLDTQYF. Here the CDR3 DNA reads TGTGCCAGCAGTCCGAGCGGGGGGTTAGATACGCAGTATTTT.

The chain combines TRBV7-2 with TRBJ2-5, with D tentatively TRBD2 (5 bases). Germline values: CDR1 SGHTA, CDR2 FQGNSA. This CDR3 has 14 residues. The germline V and J ends were trimmed by 3 bases and 5 bases, with 13 bases remaining between them. For the CDR3, the DNA is TGTGCCAGCAGCTTCCTACTAGGCGGCGAGACCCAGTACTTC. Its translation is CASSFLLGGETQYF. The full variable domain, completed using reference TRBV7-2 and TRBJ2-5, is GAGVSQSPSNKVTEKGKDVELRCDPISGHTALYWYRQSLGQGLEFLIYFQGNSAPDKSGLPSDRFSAERTGGSVSTLTIQRTQQEDSAVYLCASSFLLGGETQYFGPGTRLLVL.

This clonotype has more than one count but fewer than ten. DNA of the CDR3: TGTGCCAGCAGCGTAGGACCGAACACCGGGGAGCTGTTTTTT. Translating it yields CASSVGPNTGELFF. The chain couples TRBV5-6 to TRBJ2-2; D unclear. CDR3 size: 14 residues. CDR1 and CDR2 (germline): SGHDT, YYEEEE. The V gene lost 4 bases and the J gene lost 0 bases, with 7 bases spanning the gap.

This clonotype was counted only a few times. The chain carries TRBV6-6 and TRBJ2-2; D gene uncertain. CDR3 size: 12 residues. The V end lost 7 bases, the J end lost 1 base, and 4 bases lay between the germline ends. The germline gives CDR1 MNHNY, CDR2 SVGAGI (reference sequence). The CDR3 nucleotides read TGTGCCAGCAACCGGAACACCGGGGAGCTGTTTTTT. Translated: CASNRNTGELFF.

This chain connects TRBV6-2 or TRBV6-3 to TRBJ2-5; tentatively, D is TRBD2 (6 bases). Trimming took off 5 bases at V and 2 bases at J, with 12 bases between the two ends. This CDR3 is 14 amino acids long. Per germline, CDR1 MNHEY and CDR2 SVGEGT. The CDR3 coding sequence is TGTGCCAGCAGTAGCCTCCGGGGGCAAGAGACCCAGTACTTC. It yields the protein CASSSLRGQETQYF.

The V gene is TRBV12-3 or TRBV12-4, the J gene TRBJ1-5; D is perhaps TRBD1 (5 bases). V shed 3 bases and J shed 8 bases, with 17 bases lying between them. The CDR3 runs to 15 residues. Here the CDR3 reads CASSFGRREVEPQHF. For the CDR3, the DNA is TGTGCCAGCAGTTTTGGTCGCAGGGAGGTTGAGCCCCAGCATTTT.

A few counts support this clonotype. This rearrangement joins TRBV6-1 to TRBJ2-3; TRBD2 aligns across 10 bases. The CDR3 consists of 15 residues. Germline trimming cut 4 bases from V and 6 bases from J; bases unmatched to any gene: 7. Per germline, CDR1 MNHNS and CDR2 SASEGT. The chain's CDR3 is CASSGPGLASDTQYF. DNA of the CDR3: TGTGCCAGCAGTGGACCGGGACTAGCGTCCGATACGCAGTATTTT.

Only a few counts were recorded for this clonotype. The rearrangement links TRBV27 to TRBJ1-1; no clear D gene. Germline lookup yields CDR1 MNHEY and CDR2 SMNVEV (reference sequence). V lost 3 bases and J lost 8, with 10 bases in between. This CDR3 is built from 12 residues. The CDR3 region has the DNA TGTGCCAGCAGTTTCACAAACAGAGAAGCTTTCTTT. Translating gives CASSFTNREAFF.

This clonotype was counted between two and nine times. The rearrangement links TRBV12-3 or TRBV12-4 to TRBJ2-2; TRBD1 might be the D (6 bases). There are 15 residues in the CDR3. Trimming took off 3 bases at V and 4 bases at J, with 12 bases between the two ends. This CDR3 reads CASSLRQGSTGELFF. In DNA, the CDR3 is TGTGCCAGCAGTTTGCGGCAGGGGAGCACCGGGGAGCTGTTTTTT.

This clonotype turned up a few times. This chain links TRBV12-3 or TRBV12-4 with TRBJ2-5; D is unclear. The ends were cut back, 3 bases at V and 5 bases at J, with 7 bases in the middle. This CDR3 comprises 12 residues. In nucleotides, the CDR3 is TGTGCCAGCAGTTTCCTGGGGGAGACCCAGTACTTC. Translation: CASSFLGETQYF.

This clonotype was seen many times. This chain uses TRBV11-3 with TRBJ1-1; 10 bases map to TRBD1. The CDR3 spans 17 residues. J gave up 3 bases and V 0 bases, and 7 bases lay outside the gene matches. Germline lookup yields CDR1 SGHNT and CDR2 YENEEA. The CDR3 loop reads CASSLETRDRGDTEAFF. CDR3 DNA: TGTGCCAGCAGCTTAGAAACCCGGGACAGGGGTGACACTGAAGCTTTCTTT.

This chain uses TRBV12-3 or TRBV12-4 with TRBJ2-1, with 7 bases fitting TRBD2. Germline trimming cut 4 bases from V and 6 bases from J; bases unmatched to any gene: 6. The CDR3 covers 14 residues. The chain's CDR3 is CASSSLAAINEQFF. The CDR3 nucleotides are TGTGCCAGCAGTTCTCTAGCGGCTATCAATGAGCAGTTCTTC.